The present T cell receptor beta chain was sequenced within a study of identifying expanded T cells in peripheral blood. Whole-study results and caveats: Technical replicates showed roughly 1.2 changed clones; about two weeks 15 to 20; four weeks 19.

Assay: immunoSEQ multiplex PCR; the TCRdb copy retains only in-frame clones and omits some. Of about 100,000 clones in the sample, 88% are singletons; the top ten hold 5.5%. V lost 1 base and J 7 bases, leaving 26 bases between the germline ends. Per germline, CDR1 GTSNPN and CDR2 SVGIG (reference sequence). The CDR3 length is 19 residues. No infections or other immune events were documented during collection. About this clone itself: Antigen specificity is unknown.

Specimen: blood. The TCR comes from a person aged 18 to 75 in good health. This rearrangement joins TRBV30 to TRBJ1-6; TRBD1 might be the D (6 bases). The CDR3 protein is CAWSATRTGTTLSNSPLHF. The DNA of the CDR3 is TGTGCCTGGAGTGCCACCCGTACCGGGACAACTCTCTCAAATTCACCCCTCCACTTT.